A single sample gave rise to the 20 T cell receptor beta chains below, sequenced in a study of shared clonotypes between healthy human individuals. The repertoire was sequenced with immunoSEQ multiplex PCR; TCRdb's copy has only in-frame clones and lacks some. The sample comprises millions of clones, 80% to 95% of which are singletons, and 0.39% rests with the top ten. Material: naive CD4+ T cells from PBMCs. The subset: CD45RA+ positively selected. These receptors were obtained from a man aged 18 to 30 in good health. Some clones in this sample may be carry-over from other donors' samples.

This sequence joins TRBV2 and TRBJ2-5, with D hard to call. CDR3 length: 11 amino acids. Germline assignment: CDR1 SNHLY and CDR2 FYNNEI. V was trimmed by 8 bases and J by 3 bases, leaving 7 bases between them. In DNA, the CDR3 is TGTGCCAGCGCACCGAAAGAGACCCAGTACTTC. It specifies CASAPKETQYF.

The CDR3, as DNA: TGTGCCAGCAGCTTAGACCTTTTGTATGAAAAACTGTTTTTT. It specifies CASSLDLLYEKLFF. The gene calls are TRBV7-9 and TRBJ1-4, with D unclear. Per the germline V gene, CDR1 is SEHNR and CDR2 is FQNEAQ (reference sequence). The V end lost 1 base, the J end lost 6 bases, and 9 bases lay between the germline ends. The CDR3 spans 14 residues.

This rearrangement joins TRBV2 to TRBJ2-5; the D is unclear. The CDR3 sequence is 13 residues long. Germline CDR1 SNHLY, CDR2 FYNNEI. V lost 3 bases and J lost 4, with 9 bases in between. Here the CDR3 DNA reads TGTGCCAGCAGTGATACGCATTTAGAGACCCAGTACTTC. Translating gives CASSDTHLETQYF.

This clone was observed once. This chain uses TRBV28 with TRBJ1-4, with 9 positions matching TRBD1. After removal of 6 bases from V and 5 bases from J, the junction contained 7 bases not matched to a gene. The CDR3 has 15 amino acids. From germline, CDR1 is MDHEN and CDR2 SYDVKM. CDR3 in amino acids: CASSRRGQGNEKLFF. In DNA form, the CDR3 reads TGTGCCAGCAGCCGCCGAGGACAGGGGAATGAAAAACTGTTTTTT.

The CDR3 DNA follows: TGTGCCAGCAGCTGGAGGCGCGAGACCCAGTACTTC. Translated: CASSWRRETQYF. This chain uses TRBV5-4 with TRBJ2-5; D may be TRBD2 (5 bases). The germline CDR1 and CDR2 sequences are SGHNT and YYREEE (reference sequence). CDR3 size: 12 residues. V lost 3 bases and J lost 5, with 8 bases in between.

The gene calls are TRBV11-2 and TRBJ2-5; TRBD2 is a possible D gene (6 bases). V gave up 0 bases and J gave up 4 bases, with 12 bases separating them. Looked up from germline, CDR1 is SGHAT and CDR2 is FQNNGV. CDR3 length: 15 amino acids. DNA for the CDR3: TGTGCCAGCAGCTTAGATCCCGGGGGAAGAGAGACCCAGTACTTC. Amino acid sequence: CASSLDPGGRETQYF.

This sequence joins TRBV27 and TRBJ2-7; TRBD1 matches 9 bases. The length of the CDR3 is 16 residues. V lost 5 bases, J lost 3 bases, and 11 bases stayed unmatched. Germline CDR1 MNHEY, CDR2 SMNVEV (reference sequence). The CDR3 bases are TGTGCCAGCAGTCCCCGACGGACAGGGGAAATCTACGAGCAGTACTTC. Its protein product is CASSPRRTGEIYEQYF.

The V and J genes are TRBV5-1 and TRBJ1-2; D gene unclear. The CDR3 length is 14 residues. Trimming removed 3 bases at V and 5 bases at J, with 14 bases between. Germline CDR1 and CDR2: SGHRS and YFSETQ. The CDR3 DNA follows: TGCGCCAGCAGCTCGGACCTTAGTGGGTATGGCTACACCTTC. As protein: CASSSDLSGYGYTF.

The chain recombines TRBV5-3 with TRBJ1-5; D ambiguous. TRBV5-3 is identified as an open reading frame with a role that is uncertain. V lost 1 base and J 14 bases, leaving 10 bases between the germline ends. The CDR3 length is 11 residues. The CDR3 protein is CARSLSLRKHF. DNA for the CDR3: TGTGCCAGAAGCTTGTCTCTGAGAAAGCATTTT.

The chain joins TRBV5-4 to TRBJ2-3; D gene unclear. CDR3 size: 15 residues. Trimming removed 0 bases at V and 0 bases at J, with 8 bases between. Per the germline V gene, CDR1 is SGHNT and CDR2 is YYREEE (reference sequence). This CDR3 reads CASSLEVGSTDTQYF. DNA for the CDR3: TGTGCCAGCAGCTTGGAGGTGGGGAGCACAGATACGCAGTATTTT.

The chain recombines TRBV5-1 with TRBJ1-2; D is unresolved. Germline assignment: CDR1 SGHRS and CDR2 YFSETQ. Trimming removed 1 base from V and 6 bases from J, with 10 bases in between. CDR3 length: 13 residues. CDR3 region: CASSLLGSHGYTF. CDR3 DNA: TGCGCCAGCAGCTTGCTGGGAAGTCATGGCTACACCTTC.

The rearrangement links TRBV7-6 to TRBJ2-1; D unclear. Germline values: CDR1 SGHVS, CDR2 FNYEAQ. The length of the CDR3 is 13 residues. Trimming removed 0 bases at V and 10 bases at J, with 10 bases between. CDR3 sequence (DNA): TGTGCCAGCAGCTTAGCTGTAGTAGGCGAGCAGTTCTTC. Amino acids: CASSLAVVGEQFF.

A note on this clone: The same CDR3 also results from other DNA sequences found in this sample. The chain is built from TRBV6-1 and TRBJ1-1, with 8 nucleotides matching TRBD1. With 4 bases clipped from V and 4 bases from J, the junction kept 2 bases outside the gene matches. Germline CDR1 is MNHNS and CDR2 is SASEGT. This CDR3 comprises 13 residues. The CDR3: CASSATGGTEAFF. Here the CDR3 DNA reads TGTGCCAGCAGTGCTACAGGGGGCACTGAAGCTTTCTTT.

This chain connects TRBV29-1 to TRBJ1-1; weak D call: TRBD1 (6 bases). Germline V CDR1 and CDR2: SQVTM, ANQGSEA. V shed 5 bases and J shed 3 bases, with 16 bases lying between them. The CDR3 is made up of 14 amino acids. In DNA form, the CDR3 reads TGCAGCGTTTTTCTCCCTGAGGGGGACACTGAAGCTTTCTTT. Amino acids: CSVFLPEGDTEAFF.

This rearrangement joins TRBV5-5 to TRBJ1-2; D is unclear. The CDR3 loop spans 14 amino acids. Germline CDR1 reads SGHKS; CDR2 reads YYEKEE (reference sequence). V dropped 0 bases and J dropped 1 base, with 7 bases sitting between them. The CDR3 spells CASSLVADNYGYTF. In DNA form, the CDR3 reads TGTGCCAGCAGCTTGGTCGCTGATAACTATGGCTACACCTTC.

This rearrangement joins TRBV30 to TRBJ1-3; D is unresolved. With 2 bases removed from V and 0 bases from J, the gap between germline ends came to 11 bases. Germline V gene sequence: CDR1 GTSNPN, CDR2 SVGIG (reference sequence). This CDR3 is 15 amino acids long. The CDR3 protein is CAWSLRRSSGNTIYF. The CDR3 DNA follows: TGTGCCTGGAGTTTACGACGGAGCTCTGGAAACACCATATATTTT.

This rearrangement joins TRBV29-1 to TRBJ2-7; perhaps TRBD1 as D (5 bases). The germline CDR1 and CDR2 sequences are SQVTM and ANQGSEA. This CDR3 is 14 amino acids long. Trimming shortened V by 4 bases and J by 5 bases, and 18 bases separated the two germline ends. CDR3 sequence reads: CSVGRRLGENEQYF. As DNA, the CDR3 is TGCAGCGTTGGACGGAGATTAGGGGAAAACGAGCAGTACTTC.

The chain carries TRBV11-2 and TRBJ2-3; D not certain. The CDR3 is 14 residues long. V lost 0 bases to trimming and J lost 5 bases, with 9 bases between them. Germline CDR1 and CDR2: SGHAT and FQNNGV. The CDR3 reads CASSLDPARDTQYF. As DNA, the CDR3 is TGTGCCAGCAGCTTAGATCCAGCGCGAGATACGCAGTATTTT. The variable domain in full, completed from reference TRBV11-2 and TRBJ2-3, reads EAGVAQSPRYKIIEKRQSVAFWCNPISGHATLYWYQQILGQGPKLLIQFQNNGVVDDSQLPKDRFSAERLKGVDSTLKIQPAKLEDSAVYLCASSLDPARDTQYFGPGTRLTVL.

V gene TRBV18 combines with J gene TRBJ1-2, with 7 bases fitting TRBD1. The CDR3 sequence is 15 residues long. Germline V CDR1 and CDR2: KGHSH, LQKENI. With 0 bases clipped from V and 4 bases from J, the junction kept 5 bases outside the gene matches. The CDR3 coding sequence is TGTGCCAGCTCACCACCTTCGACAGGGATCTATGGCTACACCTTC. Amino acids: CASSPPSTGIYGYTF.

The rearrangement joins TRBV2 to TRBJ1-5; D unclear. Germline lookup yields CDR1 SNHLY and CDR2 FYNNEI. This CDR3 has 13 amino acids. V lost 0 bases and J 7 bases, leaving 7 bases between the germline ends. The CDR3 DNA reads as TGTGCCAGCAGTGAAGCAGCGGGACAGCCCCAGCATTTT. Protein sequence: CASSEAAGQPQHF. Supplemented by reference TRBV2 and TRBJ1-5, the full variable domain reads EPEVTQTPSHQVTQMGQEVILRCVPISNHLYFYWYRQILGQKVEFLVSFYNNEISEKSEIFDDQFSVERPDGSNFTLKIRSTKLEDSAMYFCASSEAAGQPQHFGDGTRLSIL.